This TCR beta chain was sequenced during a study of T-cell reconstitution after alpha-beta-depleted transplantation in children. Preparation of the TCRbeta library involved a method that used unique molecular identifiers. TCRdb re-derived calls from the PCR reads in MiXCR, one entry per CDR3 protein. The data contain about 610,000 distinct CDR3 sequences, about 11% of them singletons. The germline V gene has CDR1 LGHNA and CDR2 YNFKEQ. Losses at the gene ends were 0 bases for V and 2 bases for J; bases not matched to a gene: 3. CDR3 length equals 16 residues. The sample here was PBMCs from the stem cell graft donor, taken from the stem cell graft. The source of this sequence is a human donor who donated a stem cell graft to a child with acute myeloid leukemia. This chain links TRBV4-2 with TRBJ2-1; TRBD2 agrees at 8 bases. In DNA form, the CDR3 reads TGTGCCAGCAGCCAAGAAGGAGCGGGAGCCTACAATGAGCAGTTCTTC. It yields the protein CASSQEGAGAYNEQFF.